The 30 T cell receptor delta chains presented below share a single source sample, sequenced in a study of gamma delta lymphoproliferative disorders and STAT genes (dated by TCRdb to 2017 to 2018). TCR sequencing was performed on genomic DNA from peripheral blood mononuclear cells isolated from patients and controls. The library relied on multiplex PCR. Sequencing was carried out with an Illumina MiSeq. Clones were re-identified by TCRdb from the public reads with CATT, and rows with the same DNA were merged. Across this sample there are 1,000 to 1,200 delta-chain clones, with under 2% seen only once. About two thirds of the sample lies in the top ten. The sample was blood. The receptors originated from a human donor in good health.

This clone was found a few times. This sequence is one base from a far larger clone and is likely a read error. The same CDR3 arises from other DNA sequences in this sample as well. The chain employs TRDV2 and TRDJ1; 9 bases match TRDD3. Germline V gives CDR1 GEAIGNYY, CDR2 EKD. This CDR3 spans 20 amino acids. V lost 1 base and J lost 0; bases outside the gene matches: 17. CDR3 nucleotides: TGTGCCTGTGACACTATTGAAATACTGGGGGACCCTAAGTACACCGATAAACTCATCTTT. Protein sequence: CACDTIEILGDPKYTDKLIF.

This clone has only a few counts. This DNA's translation differs at residue 16 from TCRdb's protein, which comes from a much larger clone; a read error is likely, and the protein shown is translated from the DNA. This chain links TRDV2 with TRDJ1, with 8 bases aligning to TRDD3. In germline, CDR1 is GEAIGNYY, CDR2 EKD. This CDR3 comprises 19 residues. The CDR3 sequence: CACDTFPTRGIVGSDRLIF. CDR3 DNA: TGTGCCTGTGACACCTTCCCCACTAGGGGGATAGTGGGGTCCGATAGACTCATCTTT.

This clone was picked up a small number of times. A far bigger clonotype differs at one base, so this is likely a read error. The sample has other DNA sequences that encode this CDR3 too. The DNA of the CDR3 is TGTGCTCTTGGGGAAGATGACCTCTCGCCTTACTGGGGGACCTACACAGATAAACTCATCTTT. Its translation is CALGEDDLSPYWGTYTDKLIF. V is TRDV1 and J is TRDJ1; 9 bases are a match to TRDD3. The V gene's germline CDR1 is TSWWSYY and CDR2 QGS. There are 21 residues in the CDR3.

This clone was counted a few times. TCRdb assigns this DNA the protein of a much larger clone, which departs from its translation at residue 13; this likely reflects a read error, and the protein shown comes from translating the DNA. V and J are TRDV2 and TRDJ1; D is unclear. From germline, CDR1 is GEAIGNYY and CDR2 EKD. The CDR3 is 19 amino acids. Trimming removed 3 bases at V and 1 base at J, with 26 bases between. CDR3 region: CACDPLYTLGSKCTDKLIF. CDR3 bases: TGTGCCTGTGACCCTCTCTACACCTTGGGTTCTAAGTGCACCGATAAACTCATCTTT.

This clone occurred a few times. The protein recorded in TCRdb matches a much larger clone and deviates from this DNA's translation at residue 10, suggesting a read error; the protein here is obtained by translating the DNA. The V and J genes are TRDV2 and TRDJ1; D is unclear. V was clipped by 3 bases and J by 0 bases, with 25 bases between them. Germline V gives CDR1 GEAIGNYY, CDR2 EKD. This CDR3 has 19 amino acids. The CDR3: CACDPLYTLSSKYTDKLIF. In DNA form, the CDR3 reads TGTGCCTGTGACCCTCTCTACACCTTGAGTTCTAAGTACACCGATAAACTCATCTTT.

This clone has more than one count but fewer than ten. TCRdb lists the protein of a much larger clone for this DNA, which differs at residue 12, so this is likely a read error; the protein given here is translated from the DNA itself. V gene TRDV1 combines with J gene TRDJ1; the D call may be TRDD2 or TRDD3 (5 bases each). Trimming stripped 9 bases from V and 3 bases from J, with 44 bases between. The CDR3 has 23 amino acids. Per germline, CDR1 TSWWSYY and CDR2 QGS. CDR3 loop: CALCGGTYPVLRASIIRADKLIF. CDR3 bases: TGTGCTCTCTGCGGTGGGACCTACCCCGTACTGAGGGCCTCGATAATACGGGCCGATAAACTCATCTTT.

This clone was found a few times. Translating this DNA gives a protein that differs at residue 13 from the TCRdb one, which belongs to a much larger clone; a read error is likely, and the protein shown is this translation. The chain links TRDV1 to TRDJ1; TRDD3 aligns across 10 bases. Trimming cost V 0 bases and J 2 bases; bases outside gene matches: 27. This CDR3 comprises 24 residues. Germline assignment: CDR1 TSWWSYY and CDR2 QGS. The CDR3 sequence is CALGELANSYWGMGLPHPTDKLIF. CDR3 DNA: TGTGCTCTTGGGGAACTAGCAAACTCGTACTGGGGGATGGGTCTGCCCCACCCGACCGATAAACTCATCTTT.

For this clone: A read error likely explains why the TCRdb protein, taken from a much larger clone, differs from this DNA's translation at residue 8; the protein shown is translated from the DNA. The chain couples TRDV2 to TRDJ1; 10 bases align to TRDD3. CDR3 length: 20 amino acids. CDR1 and CDR2 from the germline V gene are GEAIGNYY and EKD. V dropped 3 bases and J dropped 2; count of bases not matched to a gene: 20. The CDR3 spells CACDPLAIGGYNLPTDKLIF. For the CDR3, the DNA is TGTGCCTGTGACCCGCTTGCAATTGGGGGATACAATCTCCCGACCGATAAACTCATCTTT.

With regard to this clone: This DNA's translation differs at residue 6 from TCRdb's protein, which comes from a much larger clone; a read error is likely, and the protein shown is translated from the DNA. J is TRDJ1 and V is TRDV1; 7 positions agree with TRDD2. The CDR3 is 19 residues long. V lost 2 bases and J lost 3; bases outside the gene matches: 18. The germline CDR1 and CDR2 sequences are TSWWSYY and QGS. For the CDR3, the DNA is TGTGCTCTTGGGGAATTTTCCTTCCTTTCTCCTTCTCGGCCCGATAAACTCATCTTT. Encoded protein: CALGEFSFLSPSRPDKLIF.

Concerning this clone itself: The amino acid sequence in TCRdb belongs to a much larger clone and departs from this DNA's translation at residue 12, likely a sequencing read error; the sequence shown is translated from the DNA. This chain uses TRDV1 with TRDJ1; TRDD3 aligns across 7 bases. The CDR3 covers 17 residues. Trimming removed 0 bases from V and 3 bases from J; junction bases left unmatched: 10. Germline CDR1 TSWWSYY, CDR2 QGS. This chain's CDR3 is CALGELWGTPYSDKLIF. CDR3 nucleotide sequence: TGTGCTCTTGGGGAACTATGGGGGACCCCTTACTCCGATAAACTCATCTTT.

Note on this clone: The protein that TCRdb holds for this DNA derives from a much larger clone and differs from the translated DNA at residue 3, which likely indicates a read error; the protein shown here is translated from the DNA. The gene calls are TRDV2 and TRDJ1, with TRDD3 matching 12 bases. V lost 7 bases, J lost 2 bases, and 22 bases stayed unmatched. CDR3 length: 20 residues. CDR1 and CDR2 from the germline V gene are GEAIGNYY and EKD. CDR3 coding DNA: TGTGCCTGGGACCCGCTTGCAACTGGGGGATACAATCTCCCGACCGATAAACTCATCTTT. It is translated as CAWDPLATGGYNLPTDKLIF.

In its sample, this clone was seen a few times. TCRdb pairs this DNA with a much larger clone's protein that differs at residue 11, likely a read error; the protein shown was translated from the DNA. The V gene is TRDV1, the J gene TRDJ1; 9 positions match TRDD2. This CDR3 has 20 amino acids. CDR1 is TSWWSYY and CDR2 is QGS in the germline V gene. J gave up 10 bases and V 4 bases, and 28 bases lay outside the gene matches. The CDR3 nucleotides are TGTGCTCTTGGGGGCCCACATCCTTCCTACGCGGGGAGGTCGTACCGGGGACTCATCTTT. Protein sequence: CALGGPHPSYAGRSYRGLIF.

Concerning this clone itself: The protein held in TCRdb is that of a much larger clone and does not match this DNA's translation at residue 12, likely because of a read error; the protein shown is translated from the DNA. V usage is TRDV1 and J usage is TRDJ1, with D possibly being TRDD3 (5 bases). Trimming pared 2 bases from V and 0 bases from J, leaving 28 bases between. CDR3 length: 21 residues. Germline lookup yields CDR1 TSWWSYY and CDR2 QGS. In DNA form, the CDR3 reads TGTGCTCTTGGGGAAGATGACCTCTCGCCTTACTTGGGGACCTACACCGATAAACTCATCTTT. Translated, it gives CALGEDDLSPYLGTYTDKLIF.

Of note for this clone: A far larger clone is only one base removed, so a read error is likely. Additional DNA sequences in this sample encode the identical CDR3. This chain connects TRDV1 to TRDJ1, with 11 bases that match TRDD3. The CDR3 is made up of 19 amino acids. The germline CDR1 and CDR2 sequences are TSWWSYY and QGS. CDR3 protein: CALGVVLLLGDTRTDKLIF. CDR3 nucleotides: TGCGCTCTTGGGGTCGTCCTTCTTTTGGGGGATACGCGGACCGATAAACTCATCTTT.

This clone showed up just a few times. With a far larger clone one base away, a read error is the likely cause. Different DNA sequences within this sample yield the same CDR3. The chain couples TRDV1 to TRDJ1, with a tentative D call TRDD3 (6 bases). The germline CDR1 and CDR2 sequences are TSWWSYY and QGS. This CDR3 region has 17 residues. The V and J ends lost 3 bases and 1 base respectively, with 18 bases between them. CDR3 region: CALGDPVRGRGTDKLIF. CDR3 DNA: TGTGCTCTTGGGGACCCAGTTCGGGGGAGAGGCACCGATAAACTCATCTTT.

Note on this clone: The likely explanation is a read error, given a far larger clone one base away. Distinct nucleotide sequences in the sample also encode this CDR3. The rearrangement links TRDV1 to TRDJ1; 10 positions match TRDD3. The CDR3 spans 24 residues. Germline CDR1 reads TSWWSYY; CDR2 reads QGS. CDR3 loop: CALGESIGFPAFPRNWGITVKLIF. The CDR3 DNA is TGTGCTCTTGGGGAGTCGATCGGGTTCCCAGCCTTCCCGAGGAACTGGGGGATTACCGTTAAACTCATCTTT.

A remark on this clone: TCRdb's protein, taken from a much larger clone, differs from this DNA's translation at residue 8, likely owing to a read error; the protein displayed comes from the DNA. The V gene is TRDV1, the J gene TRDJ1; 11 positions match TRDD3. With 4 bases clipped from V and 2 bases from J, the junction kept 15 bases outside the gene matches. The CDR3 sequence is 19 residues long. Germline values: CDR1 TSWWSYY, CDR2 QGS. CDR3 region: CALGVVLPLGDTRTDKLIF. CDR3 nucleotide sequence: TGTGCTCTTGGGGTCGTCCTTCCTTTGGGGGATACGCGGACCGATAAACTCATCTTT.

This clone turned up a few times. A single base is all that separates this from a far larger clone, so a read error is likely. The sample carries other DNA sequences with the same CDR3. This chain uses TRDV1 with TRDJ1; 10 positions agree with TRDD3. The CDR3 is 19 amino acids. Unmatched junction bases numbered 13, after V lost 2 bases and J lost 1 base. CDR1 and CDR2 from the germline V gene are TSWWSYY and QGS. The CDR3, as DNA: TGTGCTCTTGGGGAATTAGAAGGGGGATACGATTGGGTCACCGATAAACTCATCTTT. It encodes CALGELEGGYDWVTDKLIF.

With respect to this clone: Only one base separates this from a far larger clonotype, so it likely reflects a read error. The same CDR3 is also encoded by other DNA sequences in this sample. J is TRDJ1 and V is TRDV1, with TRDD3 identical over 7 bases. The CDR3 covers 17 residues. Germline CDR1 reads TSWWSYY; CDR2 reads QGS. DNA for the CDR3: TGCGCTCTTGGGGAACTATGGGGGACCCCTTACACCGATAAACTCATCTTT. Its protein product is CALGELWGTPYTDKLIF.

This clone has only a few counts. The likely explanation is a read error, given a far larger clone one base away. The chain joins TRDV2 to TRDJ1, with TRDD3 matching over 8 bases. This CDR3 region has 19 residues. Looked up from germline, CDR1 is GEAIGNYY and CDR2 is EKD. Germline trimming cut 0 bases from V and 3 bases from J; bases unmatched to any gene: 17. CDR3 DNA sequence: TGTGCCTGTGACACCTTCCCCGCTAGGGGGATAGTGGGGTCCGATAAACTCATCTTT. It is translated as CACDTFPARGIVGSDKLIF.

Comments on this clone: This likely traces to a read error, being one base from a far larger clone. Other DNA sequences from this sample encode an identical CDR3 as well. This chain uses TRDV1 with TRDJ1; 9 positions agree with TRDD3. Germline CDR1 reads TSWWSYY; CDR2 reads QGS. Trimming removed 2 bases from V and 0 bases from J; junction bases left unmatched: 19. The CDR3 contains 21 residues. The CDR3 bases are TGTGCTCTTGGGGAAGATGACCTCTCGCCCTACTGGGGGACCTACACCGATAAACTCATCTTT. Encoded protein: CALGEDDLSPYWGTYTDKLIF.

In its sample, this clone was seen many times. Translating this DNA gives a protein that differs at residue 15 from the TCRdb one, which belongs to a much larger clone; a read error is likely, and the protein shown is this translation. This CDR3 is also generated by other DNA sequences in the sample. The chain joins TRDV2 to TRDJ1, with 9 bases lining up with TRDD3. Trimming removed 1 base from V and 0 bases from J; junction bases left unmatched: 26. This CDR3 is 23 amino acids long. The germline CDR1 and CDR2 sequences are GEAIGNYY and EKD. CDR3 region: CACDTRGAITGGARSPNTDKLIF. CDR3 coding DNA: TGTGCCTGTGACACACGTGGGGCAATTACTGGGGGAGCCAGGTCCCCAAACACCGATAAACTCATCTTT.

This clone occurred a few times. TCRdb's entry gives the protein of a much larger clone, which mismatches this DNA's translation at residue 6, likely from a read error; the protein reported here is translated from the DNA. The CDR3 coding sequence is TGTGCTCTTGGGGAAGGTGACCTCTCGCCTTACTGGGGGACCTACACCGATAAACTCATCTTT. Its protein is CALGEGDLSPYWGTYTDKLIF. V and J are TRDV1 and TRDJ1, with 9 bases fitting TRDD3. With V trimmed by 2 bases and J by 0 bases, 19 bases remained unmatched. Germline CDR1 reads TSWWSYY; CDR2 reads QGS. This CDR3 is built from 21 residues.

This clone is judged large. Different DNA sequences within this sample yield the same CDR3. V usage is TRDV1 and J usage is TRDJ1, with D maybe TRDD3 (6 bases). Germline CDR1 reads TSWWSYY; CDR2 reads QGS. V was shortened by 4 bases and J by 3 bases, with 30 bases between the two germline ends. The CDR3 covers 20 residues. This CDR3 is CALGGSYFWGIDQGADKLIF. The CDR3 DNA sequence: TGTGCTCTTGGGGGCTCCTATTTCTGGGGAATTGACCAAGGCGCCGATAAACTCATCTTT.

Notes on this clone: With a far larger clone one base away, a read error is the likely cause. This sample also contains other DNA sequences that code for the same CDR3. The chain joins TRDV3 to TRDJ1; 12 nucleotides agree with TRDD3. This CDR3 is built from 24 residues. Germline V gene data show CDR1 as TVYSNPD and CDR2 as GDNSRS (reference sequence). CDR3 loop: CAFCGGNFPSFPYWGIPYTDKLIF. The DNA of the CDR3 is TGTGCCTTTTGTGGTGGGAACTTCCCCAGTTTTCCCTACTGGGGGATACCGTACACTGATAAACTCATCTTT.

With regard to this clone: This DNA's translation differs at residue 4 from TCRdb's protein, which comes from a much larger clone; a read error is likely, and the protein shown is translated from the DNA. V is TRDV1 and J is TRDJ1; 9 bases map to TRDD3. Germline values: CDR1 TSWWSYY, CDR2 QGS. The CDR3 totals 24 residues. The CDR3 reads CALRELANSYWGTGLPHPTDKLIF. CDR3 nucleotide sequence: TGTGCTCTTAGGGAACTAGCAAACTCGTACTGGGGGACGGGTCTGCCCCACCCGACCGATAAACTCATCTTT.

This clone was observed a handful of times. One base separates it from a far larger clone, so it is likely a read error. Other DNA sequences within the sample encode an identical CDR3. V usage is TRDV3 and J usage is TRDJ1, with 10 nucleotides matching TRDD3. The CDR3 consists of 15 residues. Germline V gene sequence: CDR1 TVYSNPD, CDR2 GDNSRS (reference sequence). V shed 0 bases, J shed 6 bases, and the junction held 10 bases outside the gene matches. Here the CDR3 DNA reads TGTGCCTTTAGTGGACAGGGGGATACGGGGCATAAACTCATCTTT. Translating it yields CAFSGQGDTGHKLIF.

Details on this clone: A far larger clone differs by one base, so this is likely a read error. Distinct nucleotide sequences in the sample also encode this CDR3. The chain recombines TRDV1 with TRDJ1; 7 bases align to TRDD2. There are 19 residues in the CDR3. Germline loops: CDR1 TSWWSYY, CDR2 QGS. The chain's CDR3 is CALGELSFLSPSRPDKLIF. The DNA of the CDR3 is TGTGCTCTTGGGGAACTTTCCTTCCTTTCTCCTTCTCGGCCCGATAAGCTCATCTTT.

The table lists this clone with a few counts. This likely reflects a read error, since a far larger clone is one base away. In the same sample, other DNA sequences code for this CDR3. DNA for the CDR3: TGTGCTCTCGGGGAACTATGGGGGACCCCTTACACCGATAAACTCATCTTT. It codes for CALGELWGTPYTDKLIF. The chain uses TRDV1 and TRDJ1, with 7 bases fitting TRDD3. CDR3 length: 17 residues. Germline V gene sequence: CDR1 TSWWSYY, CDR2 QGS.

In regard to this clone: The protein TCRdb lists belongs to a much larger clone and differs from this DNA's translation at residue 5, which points to a read error; the protein shown is made from the DNA. The CDR3 is CALGGLANSYWGTGLPHPTDKLIF. CDR3 DNA sequence: TGTGCTCTTGGGGGACTAGCAAACTCGTACTGGGGGACGGGTCTGCCCCACCCGACCGATAAACTCATCTTT. The rearrangement joins TRDV1 to TRDJ1, with TRDD3 matching over 9 bases. The V gene end was trimmed by 4 bases and the J gene end by 2 bases; junction bases not matched to a gene: 32. Germline lookup yields CDR1 TSWWSYY and CDR2 QGS. This CDR3 region has 24 residues.